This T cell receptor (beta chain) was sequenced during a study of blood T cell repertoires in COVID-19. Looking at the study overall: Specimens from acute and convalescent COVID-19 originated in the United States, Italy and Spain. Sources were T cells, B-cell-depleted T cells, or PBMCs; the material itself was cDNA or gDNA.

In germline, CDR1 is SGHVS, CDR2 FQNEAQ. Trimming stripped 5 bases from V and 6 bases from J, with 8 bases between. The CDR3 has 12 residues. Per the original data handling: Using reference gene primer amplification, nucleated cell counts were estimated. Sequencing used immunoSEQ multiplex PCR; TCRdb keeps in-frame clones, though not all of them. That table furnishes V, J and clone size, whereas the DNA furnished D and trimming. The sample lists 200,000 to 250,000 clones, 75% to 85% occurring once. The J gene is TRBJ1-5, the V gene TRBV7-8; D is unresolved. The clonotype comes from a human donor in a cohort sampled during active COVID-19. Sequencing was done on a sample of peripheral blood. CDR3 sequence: CASSHPGQPQHF. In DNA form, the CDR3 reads TGTGCCAGCAGCCACCCCGGTCAGCCCCAGCATTTT. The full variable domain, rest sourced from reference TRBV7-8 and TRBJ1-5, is GAGVSQSPRYKVAKRGQDVALRCDPISGHVSLFWYQQALGQGPEFLTYFQNEAQLDKSGLPSDRFFAERPEGSVSTLKIQRTQQEDSAVYLCASSHPGQPQHFGDGTRLSIL.